This T cell receptor beta chain is from a study of blood T cell repertoires in COVID-19. Turning to the study itself: The United States, Italy and Spain supplied acute and convalescent COVID-19 samples. In each case, the material was cDNA or gDNA derived from T cells, B-cell-depleted T cells, or PBMCs.

Original analysis: The authors estimated nucleated cell counts from reference gene primer amplification. Profiled with immunoSEQ multiplex PCR; TCRdb holds only in-frame clones, not every one. V, J and clone size are those of that table, while D and trimming were read from the DNA. Of 43,000 or so clones listed, about 89% are singletons. CDR1 SNHLY and CDR2 FYNNEI come from the germline V gene. V was cut by 6 bases and J by 4 bases, with 21 bases left in between. This CDR3 has 16 amino acids. Sequencing input: peripheral blood. The V and J genes are TRBV2 and TRBJ1-1, with TRBD1 as a possible D gene (6 bases). The receptor was derived from a man between 60 and 75 years old with active or convalescent COVID-19. This CDR3 is CASSLPLTGLGTEAFF. The CDR3 DNA follows: TGTGCCAGCAGCTTGCCCCTAACAGGGTTGGGCACTGAAGCTTTCTTT.